This entry lists 3 T cell receptor beta chains sequenced from one sample in a study of human T cells and chemical hapten exposure. Time point described: patch test 1, 2 weeks after DPC sensitization. Treatment here: therapeutic diphenylcyclopropenone sensitization with weekly scalp DPC. Using its own MiXCR run on the RACE reads, TCRdb lists one record per CDR3 protein. The sample includes a few hundred thousand distinct CDR3 sequences, roughly 4.8% of them seen just once. Sequenced material: whole blood, taken in connection with sensitization to the hapten diphenylcyclopropenone (DPC). Receptors originate from a woman in her fifties or sixties with alopecia areata. Some clones in this sample may be carry-over from other donors' samples.

This clonotype has at least ten counts. This sequence joins TRBV18 and TRBJ1-6; no reliable D call. Trimming removed 3 bases at V and 8 bases at J, with 14 bases between. CDR1 KGHSH and CDR2 LQKENI come from the germline V gene. This CDR3 comprises 15 residues. CDR3 in amino acids: CASSPQASVDSPLHF. The CDR3 coding sequence is TGTGCCAGCTCACCCCAGGCCTCAGTGGATTCACCCCTCCACTTT.

This chain links TRBV20-1 with TRBJ2-7; 11 nucleotides agree with TRBD2. Looked up from germline, CDR1 is DFQATT and CDR2 is SNEGSKA (reference sequence). The ends lost 6 bases at V and 2 bases at J; junction bases unmatched: 3. There are 13 residues in the CDR3. CDR3 loop: CSAISGRAYEQYF. The CDR3 region has the DNA TGCAGTGCCATTAGCGGGAGGGCCTACGAGCAGTACTTC.

As DNA, the CDR3 is TGCGCCAGCAGCTTGGACCGACCCCGCAATGAGCAGTTCTTC. Translation: CASSLDRPRNEQFF. This chain joins TRBV5-1 and TRBJ2-1; D remains unclear. Germline CDR1 SGHRS, CDR2 YFSETQ. Trimming removed 0 bases from V and 6 bases from J, with 10 bases in between. This CDR3 contains 14 residues.